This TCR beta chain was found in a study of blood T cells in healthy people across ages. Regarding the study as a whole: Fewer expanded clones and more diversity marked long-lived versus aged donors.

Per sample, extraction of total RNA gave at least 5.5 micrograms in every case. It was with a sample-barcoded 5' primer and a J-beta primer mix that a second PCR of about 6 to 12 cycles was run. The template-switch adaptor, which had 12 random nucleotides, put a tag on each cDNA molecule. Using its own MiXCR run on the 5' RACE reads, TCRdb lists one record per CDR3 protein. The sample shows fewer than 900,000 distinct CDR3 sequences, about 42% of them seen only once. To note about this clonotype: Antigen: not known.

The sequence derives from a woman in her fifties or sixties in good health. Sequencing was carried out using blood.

The CDR3 nucleotides read TGTGCCAGCCTTCACCCCACGGGCGGACCCTACGAGCAGTACTTC. Its translation is CASLHPTGGPYEQYF. The chain uses TRBV28 and TRBJ2-7; D is undetermined. With 8 bases removed from V and 2 bases from J, the gap between germline ends came to 19 bases. CDR3 length: 15 amino acids. Germline lookup yields CDR1 MDHEN and CDR2 SYDVKM.